Listed below are T cell receptor beta chains from one sample, sequenced in a study of blood T cell repertoires in COVID-19. TCRdb's copy holds only in-frame clones and misses some; the assay was immunoSEQ multiplex PCR. The sample has roughly 100,000 clones; about 72% are singletons. The sequencing sample was made of peripheral blood. The receptors come from a man aged 60 to 75 with active or convalescent COVID-19. The conserved cysteine and the conserved F or W are not part of the CDR3 here. Fields, in order: CDR3 length, clone size, J gene, V gene, CDR3 protein. The size field is filled for only some rows; it gives once, few, many or a size class.

>14|NA|TRBJ1-5|TRBV7-2
ASSLEGVYVSQPQH
>13|few|TRBJ2-2|TRBV12-1
ASSYWTPRHGELF
>10|NA|TRBJ2-7|TRBV12-3/TRBV12-4
ASSLATYEQY
>12|few|TRBJ1-1|TRBV28
ASRTGAMNTEAF
>14|NA|TRBJ2-1|TRBV7-2
ASSAPPGLGHNEQF
>12|NA|TRBJ1-6|TRBV27
ASTQGPANSPLH
>12|NA|TRBJ2-3|TRBV29-1
SVKGQGYGDTQY
>15|NA|TRBJ1-4|TRBV11-2
ASSLQTGSSGAGKLF
>13|NA|TRBJ1-4|TRBV7-9
ASSSPGSLNEKLF
>12|NA|TRBJ2-1|TRBV11-3
ASSLTSGSNEQF
>12|NA|TRBJ2-3|TRBV5-4
ATKGGRVEDTQY
>13|NA|TRBJ2-7|TRBV18
ASSPSGGNSYEQY
>13|once|TRBJ2-2|TRBV6-5
ASTAGQVNTGELF
>13|NA|TRBJ1-5|TRBV30
AWSPRRDTPRPQH
>14|NA|TRBJ1-6|TRBV28
ASTSTGGSYNSPLH
>14|NA|TRBJ2-6|TRBV5-8
ASSRGLAGGANVLT
>12|NA|TRBJ2-5|TRBV7-9
ASSKRGARETQY